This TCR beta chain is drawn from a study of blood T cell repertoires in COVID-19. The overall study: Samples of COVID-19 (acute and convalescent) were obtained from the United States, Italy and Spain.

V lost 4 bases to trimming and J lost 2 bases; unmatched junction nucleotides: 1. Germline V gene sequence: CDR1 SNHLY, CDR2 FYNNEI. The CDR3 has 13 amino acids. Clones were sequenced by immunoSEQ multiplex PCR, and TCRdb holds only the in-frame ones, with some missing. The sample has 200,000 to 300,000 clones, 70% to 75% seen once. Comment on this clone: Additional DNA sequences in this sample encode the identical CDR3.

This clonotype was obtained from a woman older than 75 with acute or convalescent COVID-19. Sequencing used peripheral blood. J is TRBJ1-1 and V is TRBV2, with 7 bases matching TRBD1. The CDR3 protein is CASSGQGNTEAFF. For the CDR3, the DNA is TGTGCCAGCAGTGGACAGGGAAACACTGAAGCTTTCTTT.